This TCR beta chain was captured by sequencing in a study of T-cell memory formation after mild COVID-19. As for the study in general: TCR clusters mostly belonged to single donors.

For this clonotype: As yet, its antigen is unknown.

Study-wide points: Among clones contracting day 15 to 85, CD4/CD8 was balanced, whereas later expanders leaned CD4+. For contracting clones, CD4+ ones sat mainly in CM and EM, CD8+ in EMRA. The pre-infection memory compartment contained some responding clones, suggesting cross-reactive memory joined.

This CDR3 is 16 amino acids long. V gave up 3 bases and J gave up 0 bases, with 12 bases separating them. Each CDR3 protein is one row after TCRdb ran MiXCR on the 5' RACE reads. The profile shows around 450,000 distinct CDR3 sequences, roughly 24% of them singletons. The V call is TRBV12-3 or TRBV12-4, the J call TRBJ2-1; tentative D call: TRBD2 (6 bases). The sequenced sample consisted of PBMCs or a T cell subset sorted from them (not recorded which). The receptor comes from an adult woman who had mild COVID-19 (a few samples of this study predate the infection). Cell type and time point are not known. The CDR3 protein is CASSFGGFGSYNEQFF. DNA of the CDR3: TGTGCCAGCAGTTTCGGGGGTTTCGGCTCCTACAATGAGCAGTTCTTC.